One sample yielded the 11 T cell receptor beta chains listed below, sequenced in a study of technical replicates of blood from a handful of donors. Sequencing was performed with immunoSEQ multiplex PCR; in TCRdb, only in-frame clones are kept and a portion is missing. The sample carries around 83,000 clones, about 93% recorded once. Material for sequencing was T cells isolated from PBMCs. The source is a human donor in good health.

V usage is TRBV11-2 and J usage is TRBJ2-7; 7 nucleotides line up with TRBD1. After removal of 5 bases from V and 6 bases from J, the junction contained 10 bases not matched to a gene. The length of the CDR3 is 14 residues. Germline V CDR1 and CDR2: SGHAT, FQNNGV. In nucleotides, the CDR3 is TGTGCCAGCAGCACTACCGGGACAGTCGGCGAGCAGTACTTC. Protein product: CASSTTGTVGEQYF.

The chain joins TRBV30 to TRBJ1-1; D is undetermined. The CDR3 is made up of 11 amino acids. CDR1 is GTSNPN, CDR2 SVGIG, per germline (reference sequence). Trimming pared 3 bases from V and 0 bases from J, leaving 2 bases between. The CDR3 DNA is TGTGCCTGGAGCTTGAACACTGAAGCTTTCTTT. It yields the protein CAWSLNTEAFF.

The chain joins TRBV30 to TRBJ1-4; D possibly corresponds to TRBD1 (5 bases). Between the trimmed V and J ends, which lost 3 bases and 6 bases, there was a span of 11 bases. The CDR3 covers 13 residues. Germline V gene sequence: CDR1 GTSNPN, CDR2 SVGIG (reference sequence). CDR3: CAWSRGIDEKLFF. CDR3 sequence (DNA): TGTGCCTGGAGCCGGGGGATCGATGAAAAACTGTTTTTT.

The CDR3 nucleotides read TGCGCCAGCAGCCGCGGGCTAGTCGGCACCGGGGAGCTGTTTTTT. Translating gives CASSRGLVGTGELFF. This sequence joins TRBV4-3 and TRBJ2-2; D is perhaps TRBD2 (5 bases). The germline V and J ends were trimmed by 4 bases and 4 bases, with 13 bases remaining between them. Per germline, CDR1 LGHNA and CDR2 YSLEER. The CDR3 spans 15 residues.

The chain carries TRBV2 and TRBJ1-5; TRBD1 agrees at 7 bases. This CDR3 is built from 13 residues. Germline lookup yields CDR1 SNHLY and CDR2 FYNNEI. With 7 bases clipped from V and 5 bases from J, the junction kept 5 bases outside the gene matches. The CDR3 loop reads CASTNRGHQPQHF. The CDR3 nucleotides read TGTGCCAGCACAAACAGGGGACATCAGCCCCAGCATTTT.

This clone was observed a single time. J is TRBJ2-7 and V is TRBV6-1, with 11 bases fitting TRBD2. J lost 4 bases, V lost 4 bases, and 15 bases had no gene match. Germline CDR1 is MNHNS and CDR2 is SASEGT. The CDR3 spans 18 residues. The CDR3 here is CASSGVSSTGTSGYEQYF. The CDR3 DNA follows: TGTGCCAGCAGTGGAGTCTCCTCAACCGGGACTAGCGGATACGAGCAGTACTTC.

The genes are TRBV19 and TRBJ1-1; D unresolved. Trimming removed 3 bases from V and 2 bases from J, with 7 bases in between. Per germline, CDR1 LNHDA and CDR2 SQIVND (reference sequence). CDR3 length equals 13 residues. CDR3 protein: CASSIAANTEAFF. CDR3 nucleotide sequence: TGTGCCAGTAGTATTGCGGCTAACACTGAAGCTTTCTTT.

The chain employs TRBV7-8 and TRBJ1-5; D possibly corresponds to TRBD1 (5 bases). The V gene lost 5 bases and the J gene lost 7 bases, with 9 bases spanning the gap. The CDR3 is made up of 12 amino acids. The germline gives CDR1 SGHVS, CDR2 FQNEAQ. CDR3: CASSPGGQPQHF. The DNA for the CDR3 is TGTGCCAGCAGCCCCGGGGGACAGCCCCAGCATTTT.

The V and J genes are TRBV30 and TRBJ2-3; the match to TRBD1 covers 7 bases. Germline loops: CDR1 GTSNPN, CDR2 SVGIG (reference sequence). V lost 0 bases to trimming and J lost 0 bases; unmatched junction nucleotides: 3. The CDR3 spans 15 residues. Here the CDR3 DNA reads TGTGCCTGGAGTGTTGGGGGACAGAGCACAGATACGCAGTATTTT. This encodes CAWSVGGQSTDTQYF. Variable domain in full (rest from reference TRBV30 and TRBJ2-3): SQTIHQWPATLVQPVGSPLSLECTVEGTSNPNLYWYRQAAGRGLQLLFYSVGIGQISSEVPQNLSASRPQDRQFILSSKKLLLSDSGFYLCAWSVGGQSTDTQYFGPGTRLTVL.

The chain employs TRBV5-4 and TRBJ2-5; 7 bases line up with TRBD2. The CDR3 is 14 residues long. The germline CDR1 and CDR2 sequences are SGHNT and YYREEE (reference sequence). The J segment lost 5 bases and the V segment lost 3 bases, leaving 7 bases of the junction unmatched. The CDR3 DNA reads TGTGCCAGCAGCTATGGACTAGGGGAGGAGACCCAGTACTTC. Its protein is CASSYGLGEETQYF. The entire variable domain, with the rest obtained from reference TRBV5-4 and TRBJ2-5, is as follows: ETGVTQSPTHLIKTRGQQVTLRCSSQSGHNTVSWYQQALGQGPQFIFQYYREEENGRGNFPPRFSGLQFPNYSSELNVNALELDDSALYLCASSYGLGEETQYFGPGTRLLVL.

The chain is built from TRBV15 and TRBJ1-1; tentative D call: TRBD1 (5 bases). This CDR3 is built from 13 residues. V was pared by 3 bases and J by 1 base, with 6 bases between. CDR1 and CDR2 from the germline V gene are LNHNV and YYDKDF (reference sequence). The CDR3 nucleotides read TGTGCCACCAGCAGGGACAAGAACACTGAAGCTTTCTTT. Translated, it gives CATSRDKNTEAFF.